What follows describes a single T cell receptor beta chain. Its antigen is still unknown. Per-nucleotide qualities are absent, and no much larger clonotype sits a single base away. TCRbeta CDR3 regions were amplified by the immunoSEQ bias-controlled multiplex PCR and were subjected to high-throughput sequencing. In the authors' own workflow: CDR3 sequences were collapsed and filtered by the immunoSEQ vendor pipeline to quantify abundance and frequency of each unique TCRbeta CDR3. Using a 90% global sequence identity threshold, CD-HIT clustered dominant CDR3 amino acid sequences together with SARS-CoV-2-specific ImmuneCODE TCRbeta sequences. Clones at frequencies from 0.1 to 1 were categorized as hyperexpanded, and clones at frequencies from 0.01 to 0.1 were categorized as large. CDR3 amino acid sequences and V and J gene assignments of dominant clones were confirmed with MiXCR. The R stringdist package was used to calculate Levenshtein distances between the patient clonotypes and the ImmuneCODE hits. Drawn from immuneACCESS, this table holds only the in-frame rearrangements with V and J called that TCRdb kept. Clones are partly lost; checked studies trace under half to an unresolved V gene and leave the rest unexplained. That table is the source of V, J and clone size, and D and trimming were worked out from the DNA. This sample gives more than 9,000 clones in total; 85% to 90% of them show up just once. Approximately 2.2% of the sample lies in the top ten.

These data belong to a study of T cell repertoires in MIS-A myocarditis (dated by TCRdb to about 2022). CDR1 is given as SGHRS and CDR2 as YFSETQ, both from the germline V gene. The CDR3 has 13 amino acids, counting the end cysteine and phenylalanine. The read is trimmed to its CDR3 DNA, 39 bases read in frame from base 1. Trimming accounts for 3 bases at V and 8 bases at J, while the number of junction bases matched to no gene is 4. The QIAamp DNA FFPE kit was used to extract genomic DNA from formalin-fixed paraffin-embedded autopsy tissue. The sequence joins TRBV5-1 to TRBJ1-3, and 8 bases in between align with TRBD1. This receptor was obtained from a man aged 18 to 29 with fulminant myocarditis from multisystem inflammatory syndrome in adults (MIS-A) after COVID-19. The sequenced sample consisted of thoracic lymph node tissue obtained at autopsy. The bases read TGCGCCAGCAGCTCGGGACAGGAAGACACCATATATTTT. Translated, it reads CASSSGQEDTIYF.